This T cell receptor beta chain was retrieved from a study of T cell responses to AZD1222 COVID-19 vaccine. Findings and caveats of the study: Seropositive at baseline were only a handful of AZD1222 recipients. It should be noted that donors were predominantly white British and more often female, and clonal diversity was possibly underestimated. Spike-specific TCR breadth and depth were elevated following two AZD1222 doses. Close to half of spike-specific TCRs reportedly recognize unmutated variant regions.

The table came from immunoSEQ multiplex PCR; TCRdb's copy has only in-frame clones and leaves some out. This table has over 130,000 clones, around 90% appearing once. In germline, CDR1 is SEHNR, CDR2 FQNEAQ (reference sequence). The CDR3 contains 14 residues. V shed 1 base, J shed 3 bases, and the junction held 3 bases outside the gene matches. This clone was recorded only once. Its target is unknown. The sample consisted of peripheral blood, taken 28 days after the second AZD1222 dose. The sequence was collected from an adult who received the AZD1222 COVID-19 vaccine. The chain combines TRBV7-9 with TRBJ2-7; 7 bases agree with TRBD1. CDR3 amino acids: CASSLEGAVYEQYF. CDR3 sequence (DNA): TGTGCCAGCAGCTTAGAGGGGGCAGTCTACGAGCAGTACTTC.